This paragraph reports one TCR beta chain. The V gene end was trimmed by 5 bases and the J gene end by 1 base; junction bases not matched to a gene: 7. The CDR3 extends over 16 amino acids. The germline gives CDR1 SNHLY, CDR2 FYNNEI. This entry belongs to a study of blood T cell repertoires in COVID-19. The wider study: Sites across the United States, Italy and Spain contributed samples from acute and convalescent COVID-19. Sample material is recorded as cDNA or gDNA derived from T cells, B-cell-depleted T cells, or PBMCs.

In the source study's methods: Quantification of nucleated cells was approximated via reference gene primer amplification. The data were produced by immunoSEQ multiplex PCR, yet TCRdb's version contains in-frame clones alone and is incomplete. V and J calls and clone size are those listed in that table; D and trimming were worked out from the DNA. Of 300,000 to 450,000 clones listed, around 87% are singletons. This receptor was identified in a human donor in a cohort sampled during active COVID-19. Sequencing was carried out using peripheral blood. The rearrangement joins TRBV2 to TRBJ1-1; 10 bases fit TRBD1. The CDR3 coding sequence is TGTGCCAGCAGTCCCGGGACAGGGGCGGGGAACACTGAAGCTTTCTTT. It specifies CASSPGTGAGNTEAFF.